This T cell receptor (beta chain) is drawn from a study of blood T cells in healthy people across ages. A second PCR, run for roughly 7 to 11 cycles, used a sample-barcoded 5' primer plus a J-beta primer mix. The template-switch adaptor, which had 12 random nucleotides, put a tag on each cDNA molecule. TCRdb re-analysed the 5' RACE reads in MiXCR, keeping a single row per CDR3 protein. The sample carries some 1,500,000 distinct CDR3 sequences, 35% to 45% recorded once. V shed 0 bases and J shed 8 bases, with 14 bases lying between them. The CDR3 is 16 residues long. The germline V gene encodes CDR1 SGHVS and CDR2 FQNEAQ.

The chain uses TRBV7-8 and TRBJ1-6, with D tentatively TRBD1 (5 bases). Material for sequencing was blood. This TCR was sampled from a woman aged 18-35 years in good health. This chain's CDR3 is CASSLAPAGRDSPLHF. The DNA for the CDR3 is TGTGCCAGCAGCTTAGCCCCTGCAGGGAGGGATTCACCCCTCCACTTT.